Listed below are T cell receptor beta chains from one sample, sequenced in a study of regulatory T cells in long-lasting Graves disease. MiXCR, applied by TCRdb to the multiplex PCR reads, yields one record per CDR3 protein. This sample yields fewer than 550,000 distinct CDR3 sequences, of which about 22% are seen a single time; more than 6% belongs to the top ten. The sequenced sample was peripheral blood mononuclear cells (PBMCs), obtained when the disease was refractory, from a patient treated with antithyroid drugs. Receptor source: a female donor with Graves disease. The CDR3 runs from the conserved cysteine through the conserved F or W. The D gene is left open where the match is weak. A row's size may be missing; if present it is once, few, many or a size class.

V gene	clone size	J gene	D gene	CDR3 protein	CDR3 DNA
TRBV6-2/TRBV6-3	-	TRBJ1-5	-	CAASRGADQPQHF	TGTGCCGCCTCACGAGGGGCTGATCAGCCCCAGCATTTT
TRBV5-1	few	TRBJ2-7	TRBD2	CASSLGIAGGHEQYF	TGCGCCAGCAGCTTGGGGATAGCGGGAGGCCACGAGCAGTACTTC
TRBV29-1	once	TRBJ1-2	TRBD1	CSVPGQGARGYGYTF	TGCAGCGTACCGGGACAGGGGGCGCGGGGCTATGGCTACACCTTC
TRBV7-8	few	TRBJ1-1	-	CASSLGGGVEAFF	TGTGCCAGCAGCTTAGGGGGGGGGGTCGAAGCTTTCTTT
TRBV11-2	-	TRBJ2-7	-	CASNEAGGTSYEQYF	TGTGCCAGCAACGAAGCTGGGGGGACGTCCTACGAGCAGTACTTC
TRBV12-3/TRBV12-4	few	TRBJ2-2	-	CATRAGANTGELFF	TGTGCCACGAGGGCGGGGGCCAACACCGGGGAGCTGTTTTTT
TRBV5-1	few	TRBJ1-1	-	CASSGKAGATEAFF	TGCGCCAGCAGCGGAAAGGCGGGGGCCACTGAAGCTTTCTTT
TRBV12-5	-	TRBJ2-2	-	CASGSGQLNTGELFF	TGTGCTAGTGGATCCGGACAGTTGAACACCGGGGAGCTGTTTTTT
TRBV11-2	-	TRBJ2-3	TRBD2	CASSLAGGPRDTQYF	TGTGCCAGCAGCTTAGCGGGAGGGCCCAGGGATACGCAGTATTTT
TRBV20-1	many	TRBJ1-2	-	CSARDPTVLSGYTF	TGCAGTGCTAGAGATCCGACTGTCCTATCTGGCTACACCTTC
TRBV28	many	TRBJ1-1	-	CASSLGREGNTEAFF	TGTGCCAGCAGTTTAGGTAGGGAAGGGAACACTGAAGCTTTCTTT
TRBV7-3	few	TRBJ2-7	TRBD1	CASSLTGQGVDEQYF	TGTGCCAGCAGCTTAACGGGACAGGGGGTCGACGAGCAGTACTTC
TRBV28	-	TRBJ2-3	-	CASSSRGTSWYF	TGTGCCAGCAGTTCGAGGGGCACAAGTTGGTATTTT
TRBV15	-	TRBJ2-5	TRBD2	CATSASGRKETQYF	TGTGCCACCAGTGCTAGCGGGAGGAAAGAGACCCAGTACTTC
TRBV20-1	-	TRBJ1-5	-	CSARDSLNQPQHF	TGCAGTGCTAGAGACAGTCTCAATCAGCCCCAGCATTTT
TRBV28	many	TRBJ1-4	-	CASSWGVTRKLFF	TGTGCCAGCAGTTGGGGGGTGACGCGGAAACTGTTTTTT
TRBV3-1	many	TRBJ2-5	-	CASSQDTPGWETQYF	TGTGCCAGCAGCCAAGACACACCGGGGTGGGAGACCCAGTACTTC
TRBV20-1	many	TRBJ1-5	-	CSARDGDGDQPQHF	TGCAGTGCTAGAGATGGGGACGGGGATCAGCCCCAGCATTTT
TRBV5-1	-	TRBJ2-7	TRBD2	CASSPGDLAGTLYEQYF	TGCGCCAGCAGCCCGGGGGACCTAGCGGGGACATTATACGAGCAGTACTTC
TRBV28	-	TRBJ2-3	TRBD2	CASSGTSGRADMDTQYF	TGTGCCAGTTCCGGGACTAGCGGGAGGGCCGATATGGATACGCAGTATTTT
TRBV6-1	many	TRBJ1-1	-	CASSPGHPTLGNTEAFF	TGTGCCAGCAGTCCGGGACACCCTACTCTCGGGAACACTGAAGCTTTCTTT
TRBV28	-	TRBJ1-6	TRBD1	CAGSPGTGDNSPLHF	TGTGCCGGCAGCCCCGGGACAGGGGATAATTCACCCCTCCACTTT
TRBV2	many	TRBJ2-7	-	CASSWSGLSYEQYF	TGTGCCAGCAGTTGGTCCGGGCTCTCCTACGAGCAGTACTTC
TRBV4-1	few	TRBJ1-4	TRBD1	CASSHRGLGEKLFF	TGCGCCAGCAGCCACAGGGGGCTTGGGGAAAAACTGTTTTTT